Reported below is one T cell receptor beta chain. The antigen remains unidentified. The data originate from a study of PD-L1 blockade in urothelial cancer. About the research overall: Blood underwent analysis 3 weeks (second dose) and 6 weeks after treatment began.

Trimming cost V 2 bases and J 8 bases; bases outside gene matches: 6. The CDR3 totals 13 residues. In germline, CDR1 is SGHDT, CDR2 YYEEEE. Sequencing was performed with immunoSEQ multiplex PCR; in TCRdb, only in-frame clones are kept and a portion is missing. The profile shows about 81,000 clones, more than 70% of them singletons. The time point: pretreatment peripheral blood. All patients handed over anywhere from 1 to 8 samples, pretreatment and on-treatment. Overall study findings and caveats: Durable-benefit patients had greater expansion of tumor-associated blood clones at 3 weeks.

The sample was PBMCs, taken around atezolizumab (anti-PD-L1) treatment. The receptor comes from a woman aged 80 or older with urothelial cancer. This rearrangement joins TRBV5-6 to TRBJ1-2, with 7 nucleotides matching TRBD1. The CDR3 bases are TGTGCCAGCAGCTTAGACAGGGTTTACGGCTACACCTTC. The encoded protein is CASSLDRVYGYTF.